This T cell receptor beta chain derives from a study of cytomegalovirus exposure and HLA in healthy donors. The CDR3 loop spans 11 amino acids. The V gene's germline CDR1 is MDHEN and CDR2 SYDVKM. The V end lost 2 bases, the J end lost 9 bases, and 5 bases lay between the germline ends. In the PCR, 60 Vbeta and 13 Jbeta primers were used. The table came from immunoSEQ multiplex PCR; TCRdb's copy has only in-frame clones and leaves some out. The table shows roughly 100,000 clones, with 75% to 85% occurring only once. The TCR was taken from a man younger than 40 in good health and CMV-seronegative. The chain links TRBV28 to TRBJ2-1; no clear D gene. What was sequenced was PBMCs. The CDR3 spells CASSLIREQFF. DNA for the CDR3: TGTGCCAGCAGTTTAATCCGTGAGCAGTTCTTC. The full variable domain, in which reference TRBV28 and TRBJ2-1 provide the parts outside the CDR3, is DVKVTQSSRYLVKRTGEKVFLECVQDMDHENMFWYRQDPGLGLRLIYFSYDVKMKEKGDIPEGYSVSREKKERFSLILESASTNQTSMYLCASSLIREQFFGPGTRLTVL.